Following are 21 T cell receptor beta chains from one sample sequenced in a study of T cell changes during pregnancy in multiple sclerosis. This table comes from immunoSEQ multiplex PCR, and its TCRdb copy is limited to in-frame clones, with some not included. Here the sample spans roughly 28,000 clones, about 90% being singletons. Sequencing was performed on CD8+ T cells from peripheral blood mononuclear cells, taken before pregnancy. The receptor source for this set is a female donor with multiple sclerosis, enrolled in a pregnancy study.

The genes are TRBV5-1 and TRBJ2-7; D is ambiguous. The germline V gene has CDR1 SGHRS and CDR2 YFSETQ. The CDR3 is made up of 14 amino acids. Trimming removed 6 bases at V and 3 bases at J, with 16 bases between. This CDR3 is CASNSLGTSYEQYF. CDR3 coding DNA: TGCGCCAGCAATTCTCTAGGAACCAGCTACGAGCAGTACTTC.

The CDR3 DNA reads as TGTGCCAGCAGTTTAACAGGGGGGAATGAGCAGTTCTTC. It is translated as CASSLTGGNEQFF. The chain links TRBV28 to TRBJ2-1; TRBD1 agrees at 8 bases. V lost 2 bases and J lost 7; bases outside the gene matches: 1. CDR3 length: 13 residues. Germline CDR1 and CDR2: MDHEN and SYDVKM.

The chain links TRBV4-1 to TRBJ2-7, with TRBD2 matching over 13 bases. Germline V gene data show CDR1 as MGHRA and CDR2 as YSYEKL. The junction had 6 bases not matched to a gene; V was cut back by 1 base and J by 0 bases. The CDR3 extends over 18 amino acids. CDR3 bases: TGCGCCAGCAGCCAAGGGACTAGCGGGAGACACCACTCCTACGAGCAGTACTTC. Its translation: CASSQGTSGRHHSYEQYF.

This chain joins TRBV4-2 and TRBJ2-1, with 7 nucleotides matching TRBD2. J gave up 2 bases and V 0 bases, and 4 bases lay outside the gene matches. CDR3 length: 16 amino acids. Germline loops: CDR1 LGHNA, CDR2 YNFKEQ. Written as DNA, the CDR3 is TGTGCCAGCAGCCAAGATTGGGGGACTACCTACAATGAGCAGTTCTTC. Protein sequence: CASSQDWGTTYNEQFF.

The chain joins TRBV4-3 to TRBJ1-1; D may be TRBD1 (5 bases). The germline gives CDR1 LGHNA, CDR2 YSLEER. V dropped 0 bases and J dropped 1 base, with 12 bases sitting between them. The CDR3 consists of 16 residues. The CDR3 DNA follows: TGCGCCAGCAGCCAAGATCTTGGGGCCCGGAACACTGAAGCTTTCTTT. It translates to CASSQDLGARNTEAFF.

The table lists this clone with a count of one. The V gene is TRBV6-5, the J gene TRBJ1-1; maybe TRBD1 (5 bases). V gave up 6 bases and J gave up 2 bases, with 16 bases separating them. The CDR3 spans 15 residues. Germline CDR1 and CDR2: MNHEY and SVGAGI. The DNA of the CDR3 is TGTGCCAGCAGCCCCCGGGGGGTTCAAAACACTGAAGCTTTCTTT. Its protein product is CASSPRGVQNTEAFF.

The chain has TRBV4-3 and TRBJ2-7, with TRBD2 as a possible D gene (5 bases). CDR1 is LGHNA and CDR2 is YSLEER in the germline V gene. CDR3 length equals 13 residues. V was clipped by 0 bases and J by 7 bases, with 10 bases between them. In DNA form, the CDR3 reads TGCGCCAGCAGCCAAGATTTCGGGGTTGAGCAGTACTTC. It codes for CASSQDFGVEQYF.

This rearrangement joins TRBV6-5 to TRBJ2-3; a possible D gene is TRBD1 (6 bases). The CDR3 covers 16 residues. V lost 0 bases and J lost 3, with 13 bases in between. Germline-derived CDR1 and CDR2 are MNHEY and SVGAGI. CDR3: CASSYSTTGTTDTQYF. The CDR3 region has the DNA TGTGCCAGCAGTTACTCTACCACAGGGACAACAGATACGCAGTATTTT.

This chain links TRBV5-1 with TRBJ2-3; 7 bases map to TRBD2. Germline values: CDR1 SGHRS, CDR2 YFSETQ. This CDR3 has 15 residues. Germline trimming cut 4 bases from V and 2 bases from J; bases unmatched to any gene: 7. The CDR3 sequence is CASSREASYTDTQYF. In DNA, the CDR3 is TGCGCCAGCAGCCGGGAGGCCTCATACACAGATACGCAGTATTTT. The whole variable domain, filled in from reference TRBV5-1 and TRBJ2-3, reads KAGVTQTPRYLIKTRGQQVTLSCSPISGHRSVSWYQQTPGQGLQFLFEYFSETQRNKGNFPGRFSGRQFSNSRSEMNVSTLELGDSALYLCASSREASYTDTQYFGPGTRLTVL.

The DNA of the CDR3 is TGTGCCAGCACCCATCGCCTAGCGGGAGTAGCAGATACGCAGTATTTT. Protein: CASTHRLAGVADTQYF. J is TRBJ2-3 and V is TRBV27; 10 bases agree with TRBD2. Germline-derived CDR1 and CDR2 are MNHEY and SMNVEV (reference sequence). The V gene end was trimmed by 7 bases and the J gene end by 4 bases; junction bases not matched to a gene: 11. This CDR3 is 16 amino acids long.

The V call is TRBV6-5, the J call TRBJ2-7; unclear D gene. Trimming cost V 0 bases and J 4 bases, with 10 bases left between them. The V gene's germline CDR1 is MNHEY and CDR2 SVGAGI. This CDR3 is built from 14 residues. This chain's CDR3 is CASSYSATGYEQYF. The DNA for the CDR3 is TGTGCCAGCAGTTACTCTGCGACTGGTTACGAGCAGTACTTC.

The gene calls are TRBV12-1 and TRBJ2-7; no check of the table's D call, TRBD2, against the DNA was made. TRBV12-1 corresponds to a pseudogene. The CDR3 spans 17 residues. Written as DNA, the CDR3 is TGTGCCAGCAGCTGTACTAGCGGGAGATCCCCCCGGGGCGAGCAGTACTTC. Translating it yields CASSCTSGRSPRGEQYF.

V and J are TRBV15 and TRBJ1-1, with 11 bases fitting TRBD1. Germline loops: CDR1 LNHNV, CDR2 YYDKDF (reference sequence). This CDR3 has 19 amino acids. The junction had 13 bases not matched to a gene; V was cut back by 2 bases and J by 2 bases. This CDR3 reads CATSRLIGDRGSINTEAFF. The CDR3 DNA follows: TGTGCCACCAGCAGACTTATTGGGGACAGGGGGTCAATCAACACTGAAGCTTTCTTT.

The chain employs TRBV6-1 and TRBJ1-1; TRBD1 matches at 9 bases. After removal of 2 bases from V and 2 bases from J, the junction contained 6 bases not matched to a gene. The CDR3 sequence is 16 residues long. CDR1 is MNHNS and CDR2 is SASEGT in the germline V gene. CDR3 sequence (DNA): TGTGCCAGCAGTGAAAGTTCGGGACAGGGTAACACTGAAGCTTTCTTT. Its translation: CASSESSGQGNTEAFF.

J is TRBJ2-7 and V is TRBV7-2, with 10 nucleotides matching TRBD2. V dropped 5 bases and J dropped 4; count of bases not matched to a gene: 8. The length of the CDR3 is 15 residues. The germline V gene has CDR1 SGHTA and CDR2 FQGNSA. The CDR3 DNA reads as TGTGCCAGCAGCATTAGCGGGAGGACCTCATACGAGCAGTACTTC. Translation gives CASSISGRTSYEQYF.

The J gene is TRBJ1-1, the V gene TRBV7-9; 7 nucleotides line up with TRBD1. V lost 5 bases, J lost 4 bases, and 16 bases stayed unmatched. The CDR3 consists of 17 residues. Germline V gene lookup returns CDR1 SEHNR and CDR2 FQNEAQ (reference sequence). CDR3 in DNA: TGTGCCAGCAGCCCCAGACAGGGACACCCGGCATCCACTGAAGCTTTCTTT. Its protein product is CASSPRQGHPASTEAFF. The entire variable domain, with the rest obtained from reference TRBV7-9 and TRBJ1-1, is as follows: DTGVSQNPRHKITKRGQNVTFRCDPISEHNRLYWYRQTLGQGPEFLTYFQNEAQLEKSRLLSDRFSAERPKGSFSTLEIQRTEQGDSAMYLCASSPRQGHPASTEAFFGQGTRLTVV.

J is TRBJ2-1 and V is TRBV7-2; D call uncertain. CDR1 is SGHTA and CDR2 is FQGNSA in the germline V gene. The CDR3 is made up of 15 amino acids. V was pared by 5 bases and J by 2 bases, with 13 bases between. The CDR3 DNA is TGTGCCAGCAGCCCTTACACAACGACCTACAATGAGCAGTTCTTC. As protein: CASSPYTTTYNEQFF.

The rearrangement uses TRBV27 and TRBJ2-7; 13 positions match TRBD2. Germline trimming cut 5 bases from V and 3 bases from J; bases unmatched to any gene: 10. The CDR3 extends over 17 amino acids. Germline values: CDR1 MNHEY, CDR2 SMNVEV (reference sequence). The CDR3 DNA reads TGTGCCAGCAGTGCAACTAGCGGGAGGGCCAGGGTCTACGAGCAGTACTTC. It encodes CASSATSGRARVYEQYF.

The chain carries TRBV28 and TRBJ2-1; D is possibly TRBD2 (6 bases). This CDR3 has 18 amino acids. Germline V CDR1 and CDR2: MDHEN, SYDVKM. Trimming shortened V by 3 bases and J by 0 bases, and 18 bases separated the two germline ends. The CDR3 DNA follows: TGTGCCAGCAGTTTCCTTGATTCTAGCGCTGTCTCCTACAATGAGCAGTTCTTC. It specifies CASSFLDSSAVSYNEQFF.

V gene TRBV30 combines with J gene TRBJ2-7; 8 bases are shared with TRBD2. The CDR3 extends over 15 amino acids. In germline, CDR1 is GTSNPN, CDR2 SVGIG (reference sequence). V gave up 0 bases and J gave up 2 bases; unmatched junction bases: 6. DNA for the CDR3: TGTGCCTGGAGTGTCCTAGCGGGCTTAACCTACGAGCAGTACTTC. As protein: CAWSVLAGLTYEQYF.

CDR3 in DNA: TGTGCCAGCGGCGGGGGAGGCCCCCCAGATACGCAGTATTTT. It specifies CASGGGGPPDTQYF. The chain employs TRBV6-6 and TRBJ2-3, with 7 bases aligning to TRBD2. Trimming removed 8 bases from V and 4 bases from J; junction bases left unmatched: 9. There are 14 residues in the CDR3. CDR1 MNHNY and CDR2 SVGAGI come from the germline V gene (reference sequence).